This T cell receptor beta chain emerged from a study of control samples from healthy donors and cancer patients. The length of the CDR3 is 16 residues. The V and J ends lost 2 bases and 3 bases respectively, with 14 bases between them. Per the germline V gene, CDR1 is MNHEY and CDR2 is SMNVEV (reference sequence). Method: immunoSEQ multiplex PCR; TCRdb's copy keeps in-frame clones and lacks some. The sample shows 100,000 to 150,000 clones, roughly 87% of them seen only once. The chain combines TRBV27 with TRBJ1-5; D perhaps matches TRBD1 (5 bases). The sample was blood. The sequence was collected from a man younger than 35 in good health. The CDR3 nucleotides are TGTGCCAGCAGTTTAATAGCGAGACAGTCCAATCAGCCCCAGCATTTT. Translating gives CASSLIARQSNQPQHF.